These 8 T cell receptor beta chains originate from one sample sequenced in a study of PD-L1 blockade in urothelial cancer (dated by TCRdb to 2017 to 2019). Library prep was done by the immunoSEQ multiplex PCR assay. Drawn from immuneACCESS, this table holds only the in-frame rearrangements with V and J called that TCRdb kept. Clones are partly lost; checked studies trace under half to an unresolved V gene and leave the rest unexplained. Present in this sample are approximately 52,000 clones, roughly four fifths of which were seen just once. Less than 5% of the sample goes to the ten largest clones. The intended sense of this specimen's time point label: pretreatment peripheral blood. Sequenced here: PBMCs, sampled around atezolizumab (anti-PD-L1) treatment. The receptors here all came from a man aged 65 to 79 with urothelial cancer.

This clone was seen once. The CDR3 coding sequence is TGTGCCAGCAGTATTGACTTTACGCAGTATTTT. Translating gives CASSIDFTQYF. The chain has TRBV2 and TRBJ2-3, with D uncertain. The V and J ends lost 5 bases and 8 bases respectively, with 8 bases between them. The CDR3 runs 11 residues. Germline V CDR1 and CDR2: SNHLY, FYNNEI.

This clone came up a few times. The chain couples TRBV5-1 to TRBJ1-6; a possible D gene is TRBD1 (5 bases). There are 14 residues in the CDR3. Trimming left V 1 base short and J 8 bases short, with 10 bases between. Germline CDR1 is SGHRS and CDR2 is YFSETQ. The chain's CDR3 is CASSLQGGDSPLHF. The DNA of the CDR3 is TGCGCCAGCAGCTTGCAGGGTGGGGATTCACCCCTCCACTTT.

The chain has TRBV7-3 and TRBJ2-3; 10 bases are a match to TRBD1. The CDR3 runs to 16 residues. Germline values: CDR1 SGHTA, CDR2 FQGTGA. The junction had 6 bases not matched to a gene; V was cut back by 2 bases and J by 4 bases. The CDR3 region is CASSLAGTGASDTQYF. CDR3 DNA sequence: TGTGCCAGCAGCTTAGCCGGGACAGGGGCATCAGATACGCAGTATTTT.

Here the CDR3 reads CASSVDLGGEETQYF. In DNA, the CDR3 is TGTGCCAGCAGCGTAGACCTGGGGGGGGAGGAGACCCAGTACTTC. This rearrangement joins TRBV9 to TRBJ2-5, with 7 bases aligning to TRBD2. V lost 0 bases and J lost 5; bases outside the gene matches: 7. CDR1 SGDLS and CDR2 YYNGEE come from the germline V gene. The length of the CDR3 is 15 residues.

The chain is built from TRBV18 and TRBJ2-7; D possibly corresponds to TRBD2 (6 bases). There are 12 residues in the CDR3. CDR1 is KGHSH, CDR2 LQKENI, per germline. V was trimmed by 3 bases and J by 7 bases, leaving 10 bases between them. The CDR3 loop reads CASSPYGSEQYF. As DNA, the CDR3 is TGTGCCAGCTCACCCTACGGGAGTGAGCAGTACTTC.

There are a few counts of this clone. The gene calls are TRBV19 and TRBJ1-2; 8 bases match TRBD1. The germline V gene encodes CDR1 LNHDA and CDR2 SQIVND (reference sequence). V shed 5 bases and J 6 bases; nucleotides not matched to a gene: 5. The CDR3 length is 13 residues. This CDR3 reads CASSAQGADGYTF. The CDR3, as DNA: TGTGCCAGTAGTGCTCAGGGGGCGGATGGCTACACCTTC.

This rearrangement joins TRBV5-4 to TRBJ2-5; 13 bases match TRBD2. Trimming took 4 bases from V and 3 from J; bases not matched to a gene: 3. The CDR3 has 15 amino acids. Germline V gene sequence: CDR1 SGHNT, CDR2 YYREEE (reference sequence). The CDR3 sequence: CASSAGLAGKETQYF. The CDR3 DNA follows: TGTGCCAGCAGCGCGGGACTAGCGGGGAAAGAGACCCAGTACTTC. The variable domain in full, completed from reference TRBV5-4 and TRBJ2-5, reads ETGVTQSPTHLIKTRGQQVTLRCSSQSGHNTVSWYQQALGQGPQFIFQYYREEENGRGNFPPRFSGLQFPNYSSELNVNALELDDSALYLCASSAGLAGKETQYFGPGTRLLVL.

This rearrangement joins TRBV18 to TRBJ2-2; D is unresolved. CDR3 length equals 15 residues. Looked up from germline, CDR1 is KGHSH and CDR2 is LQKENI. V lost 3 bases, J lost 0 bases, and 8 bases lay in between. The CDR3 here is CASSPTQSNTGELFF. CDR3 nucleotides: TGTGCCAGCTCACCCACACAATCGAACACCGGGGAGCTGTTTTTT.